The next 6 T cell receptor beta chains were all read from a single sample in a study of T cell repertoires in cytomegalovirus infection. MiXCR, run by TCRdb on the reads, gives a single entry per CDR3 protein. The sample lists about 200,000 distinct CDR3 sequences; 9.5% were seen once. Sequenced input: PBMCs. These receptors were obtained from a human donor in good health (CMV status not recorded). Some clones in this sample may be carry-over from other donors' samples.

Many counts were recorded for this clonotype. The chain carries TRBV5-4 and TRBJ2-7, with 13 positions matching TRBD2. The V gene end was trimmed by 4 bases and the J gene end by 7 bases; junction bases not matched to a gene: 5. This CDR3 is 14 amino acids long. CDR1 and CDR2 from the germline V gene are SGHNT and YYREEE (reference sequence). CDR3: CASSVPGLAGEQYF. As DNA, the CDR3 is TGTGCCAGCAGCGTTCCGGGACTAGCGGGAGAGCAGTACTTC.

V usage is TRBV5-6 and J usage is TRBJ2-1; the D is unclear. CDR1 and CDR2 (germline): SGHDT, YYEEEE. Trimming stripped 4 bases from V and 6 bases from J, with 23 bases between. The CDR3 length is 17 residues. The chain's CDR3 is CASSKDPSSYISNEQFF. The CDR3 nucleotides are TGTGCCAGCAGCAAGGACCCCTCATCGTATATAAGCAATGAGCAGTTCTTC.

At least ten counts were recorded for this clonotype. J is TRBJ2-3 and V is TRBV11-3; the D is unclear. The V and J ends lost 5 bases and 6 bases respectively, with 12 bases between them. CDR1 is SGHNT, CDR2 YENEEA, per germline. The CDR3 extends over 13 amino acids. As DNA, the CDR3 is TGTGCCAGCAGCAAACCGCCCGACGATACGCAGTATTTT. Its protein product is CASSKPPDDTQYF.

This clonotype was detected only a few times. The V call is TRBV24-1, the J call TRBJ2-2, with a weak D call TRBD2 (5 bases). This CDR3 comprises 16 residues. V dropped 3 bases and J dropped 6 bases, with 16 bases sitting between them. Germline V CDR1 and CDR2: KGHDR, SFDVKD. The CDR3 DNA is TGTGCCACCAGTGATCAACTAGAGGCGGTCCCCGGGGAGCTGTTTTTT. Translation gives CATSDQLEAVPGELFF.

This clonotype occurred many times. This sequence joins TRBV28 and TRBJ1-1; 10 bases fit TRBD1. Per the germline V gene, CDR1 is MDHEN and CDR2 is SYDVKM. This CDR3 spans 15 amino acids. With V trimmed by 5 bases and J by 0 bases, 3 bases remained unmatched. DNA of the CDR3: TGTGCCAGCAGTGAGACAGGGGGCGTGAACACTGAAGCTTTCTTT. It yields the protein CASSETGGVNTEAFF. The entire variable domain, with the rest obtained from reference TRBV28 and TRBJ1-1, is as follows: DVKVTQSSRYLVKRTGEKVFLECVQDMDHENMFWYRQDPGLGLRLIYFSYDVKMKEKGDIPEGYSVSREKKERFSLILESASTNQTSMYLCASSETGGVNTEAFFGQGTRLTVV.

This clonotype was seen at least ten times. CDR3 nucleotide sequence: TGTGCCAGCAGCTCGGCAAATCAAGAGACCCAGTACTTC. Translating gives CASSSANQETQYF. The chain combines TRBV7-2 with TRBJ2-5; D unresolved. The germline gives CDR1 SGHTA, CDR2 FQGNSA. V lost 4 bases to trimming and J lost 2 bases, with 8 bases between them. This CDR3 has 13 residues.